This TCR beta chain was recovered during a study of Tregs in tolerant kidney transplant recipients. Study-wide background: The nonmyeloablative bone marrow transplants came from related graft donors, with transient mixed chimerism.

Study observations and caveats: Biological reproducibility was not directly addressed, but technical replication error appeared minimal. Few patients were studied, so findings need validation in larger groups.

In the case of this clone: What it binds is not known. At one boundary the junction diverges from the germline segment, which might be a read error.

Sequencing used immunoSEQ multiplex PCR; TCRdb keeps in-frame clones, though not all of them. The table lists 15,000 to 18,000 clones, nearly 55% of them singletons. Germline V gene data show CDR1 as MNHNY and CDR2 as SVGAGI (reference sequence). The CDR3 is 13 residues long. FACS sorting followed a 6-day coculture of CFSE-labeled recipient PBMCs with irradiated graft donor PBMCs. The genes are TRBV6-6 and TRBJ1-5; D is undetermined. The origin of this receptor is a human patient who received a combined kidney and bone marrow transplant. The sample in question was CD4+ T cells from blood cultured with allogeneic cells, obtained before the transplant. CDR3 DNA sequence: TGTGCCAGCAGTTACACTAGCCATCAGCCCCAGCATTTT. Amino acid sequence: CASSYTSHQPQHF.